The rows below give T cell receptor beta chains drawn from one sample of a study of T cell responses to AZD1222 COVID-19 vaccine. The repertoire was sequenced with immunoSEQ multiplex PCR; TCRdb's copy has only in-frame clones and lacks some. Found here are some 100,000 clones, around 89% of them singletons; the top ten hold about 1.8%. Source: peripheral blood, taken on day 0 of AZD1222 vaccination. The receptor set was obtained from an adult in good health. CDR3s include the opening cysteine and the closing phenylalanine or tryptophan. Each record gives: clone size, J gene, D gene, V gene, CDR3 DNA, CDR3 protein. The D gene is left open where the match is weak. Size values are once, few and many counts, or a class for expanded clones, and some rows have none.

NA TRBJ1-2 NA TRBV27 TGTGCCAGCAGCAACCACCCCCATGGCTACACCTTC CASSNHPHGYTF
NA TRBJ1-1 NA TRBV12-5 TGTGCTAGTGGTTTGGCTATTCAGGGAATGAGCTCGGTGAACACTGAAGCTTTCTTT CASGLAIQGMSSVNTEAFF
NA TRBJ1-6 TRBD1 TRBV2 TGTGCCAGCAGTGAGGACAGCTGGACAGGTTCACCCCTCCACTTT CASSEDSWTGSPLHF
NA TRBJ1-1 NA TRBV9 TGTGCCAGCAGCGTAGAAACTGGGGAGCTCATGAACACTGAAGCTTTCTTT CASSVETGELMNTEAFF
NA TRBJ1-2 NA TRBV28 TGTGCCAGCAGTAGGTTGGGGTATGGCTACACCTTC CASSRLGYGYTF
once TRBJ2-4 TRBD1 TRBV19 TGTGCCAGTAGTAATCAACCACCGGTAGGACAGGCTAAGAACATTCAGTACTTC CASSNQPPVGQAKNIQYF
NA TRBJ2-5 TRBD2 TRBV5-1 TGCGCCAGCAGCTTGGGGGGGACTAGCGGGAGGCCCCCACAAGAGACCCAGTACTTC CASSLGGTSGRPPQETQYF
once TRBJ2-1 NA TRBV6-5 TGTGCCAGCAGTTACAACGCACAGGGAACAGAGCAGTTCTTC CASSYNAQGTEQFF
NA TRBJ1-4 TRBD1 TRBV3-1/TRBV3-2 TGTGCCAGCAGTTCCCCCCGGGACAGGGGGCAACGGGCTAATGAAAAACTGTTTTTT CASSSPRDRGQRANEKLFF
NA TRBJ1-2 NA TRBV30 TGTGCCTGGAGTCTTAACTATGGCTACACCTTC CAWSLNYGYTF
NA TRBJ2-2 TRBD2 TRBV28 TGTGCCAGCAGTTTCAGGGCGTGGCGGGAGGGCTCTGGCACCGGGGAGCTGTTTTTT CASSFRAWREGSGTGELFF
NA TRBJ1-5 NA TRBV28 TGTGCCAGCAGTCCCGCTGGGGGTGAGGGTGGGAGCAATCAGCCCCAGCATTTT CASSPAGGEGGSNQPQHF
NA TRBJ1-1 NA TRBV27 TGTGCCAGCAGTTCTCCACCGGCGAACACTGAAGCTTTCTTT CASSSPPANTEAFF
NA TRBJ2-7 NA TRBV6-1 TGTGCCAGCAGTGAAGAGACCTACGACAGGGAGGTGGATAACGAGCAGTACTTC CASSEETYDREVDNEQYF
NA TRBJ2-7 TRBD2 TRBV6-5 TGTGCCAGCCGCCGGGGGGGGGTGGCCTACGAGCAGTACTTC CASRRGGVAYEQYF
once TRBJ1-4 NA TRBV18 TGTGCCAGCTCACCACTCTCAGGGGCAACTAATGAAAAACTGTTTTTT CASSPLSGATNEKLFF
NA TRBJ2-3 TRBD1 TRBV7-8 TGTGCCAGCAGCCGAGGGGGCTACACAGATACGCAGTATTTT CASSRGGYTDTQYF
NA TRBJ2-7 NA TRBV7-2 TGTGCCAGCAGCTTAGACCTAGGTTCCGAGCAGTACTTC CASSLDLGSEQYF
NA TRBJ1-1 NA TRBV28 TGTGCCAGCAGTTTGGGTGAAGCTTTCTTT CASSLGEAFF
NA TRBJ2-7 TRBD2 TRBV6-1 TGTGCCAGCAGTGAGGCGGGGGGGGCCTACGAGCAGTACTTC CASSEAGGAYEQYF
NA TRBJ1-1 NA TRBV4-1 TGCGCCAGCAGCCCTCCGGGCAACACTGAAGCTTTCTTT CASSPPGNTEAFF
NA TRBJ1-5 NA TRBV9 TGTGCCAGCAGCGGGGCGGGGGATGGTCAGCCCCAGCATTTT CASSGAGDGQPQHF
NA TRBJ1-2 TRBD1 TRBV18 TGTGCCAGCTCACCACCGAGCCAGGGGGAGAATGGCTACACCTTC CASSPPSQGENGYTF
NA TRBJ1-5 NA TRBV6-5 TGTGCCAGCAGTTATGGCGGGTTTCAGCCCCAGCATTTT CASSYGGFQPQHF
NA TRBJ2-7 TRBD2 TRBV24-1 TGTGCCACCAGTGGGGCTCCGGGACTAGCGGGAATCCCCTACGAGCAGTACTTC CATSGAPGLAGIPYEQYF
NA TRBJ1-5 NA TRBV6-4 TGTGCCACGAGCCCGGATAGCAATCAGCCCCAGCATTTT CATSPDSNQPQHF
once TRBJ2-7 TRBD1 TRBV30 TGTGCCTGCGGGACAGGGGGGGTCTACGAGCAGTACTTC CACGTGGVYEQYF
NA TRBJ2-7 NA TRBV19 TGTGCCAGTAGTGCCGGCGGTAGAGGCCTTGGCGAGCAGTACTTC CASSAGGRGLGEQYF
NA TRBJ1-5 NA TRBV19 TGTGCCAGTAGTAATTGGGCCAATCAGCCCCAGCATTTT CASSNWANQPQHF
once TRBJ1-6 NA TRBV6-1 TGTGCCAGCAGTGATCGGTCAGGGGATAATTCACCCCTCCACTTT CASSDRSGDNSPLHF
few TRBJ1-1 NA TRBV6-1 TGTGCCAGCAGTGAAGGAGACAGGTCAGAAGCTTTCTTT CASSEGDRSEAFF
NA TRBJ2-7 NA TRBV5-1 TGCGCCAGCAGCTTGGACGGGACACGGCAGTACTTC CASSLDGTRQYF
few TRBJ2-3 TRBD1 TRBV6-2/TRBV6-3 TGTGCCAGCAGCCCCTTCGCCGGGGCCGGGACAGGGAGCACAGATACGCAGTATTTT CASSPFAGAGTGSTDTQYF
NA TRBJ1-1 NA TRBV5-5 TGTGCCAGCAGCTTGGGCAGGGCCCCTAACACTGAAGCTTTCTTT CASSLGRAPNTEAFF
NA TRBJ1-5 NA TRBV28 TGTGCCAGCAGTACTGAGTTCAATCAGCCCCAGCATTTT CASSTEFNQPQHF
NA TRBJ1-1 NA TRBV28 TGTGCCAGCATTCAGGCACTGAACACTGAAGCTTTCTTT CASIQALNTEAFF
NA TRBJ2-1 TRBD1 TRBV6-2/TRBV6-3 TGTGCCAGCAGTTGGGGTAGGGGACAGGGGGACAATGAGCAGTTCTTC CASSWGRGQGDNEQFF
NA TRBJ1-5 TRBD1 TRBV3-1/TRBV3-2 TGTGCCAGCAGCCAAGCCTGGGACAGGGATTGTCAGCCCCAGCATTTT CASSQAWDRDCQPQHF
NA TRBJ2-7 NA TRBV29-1 TGCAGCTCCAGGGACACGGGCGAGCAGTACTTC CSSRDTGEQYF
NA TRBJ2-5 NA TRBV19 TGTGCCAGTAGTATAACCAGCCAAGAGACCCAGTACTTC CASSITSQETQYF